Shown below are 11 T cell receptor beta chains from a single sample sequenced in a study of metastatic and nonmetastatic thyroid tumors (dated by TCRdb to 2020 to 2022). Libraries were built with PCR. The sample was run on an Illumina HiSeq 4000. TCRdb cleaned the public reads at Q25 with fastp, built clones with MiXCR and kept in-frame beta chains. The sample records more than 2,000 clones, roughly a quarter of which are singletons. Jointly, the top ten make up roughly 23% of the sample. No treatment had been received by any patient before thyroid surgery. Sequenced: tumor tissue. These receptors were collected from a female donor with papillary thyroid cancer or a benign thyroid nodule (not recorded which). Some clones in this sample may be carry-over from other donors' samples.

The chain recombines TRBV7-8 with TRBJ1-1; no clear D. Germline V gene sequence: CDR1 SGHVS, CDR2 FQNEAQ. The CDR3 runs 14 residues. The V end lost 5 bases, the J end lost 4 bases, and 14 bases lay between the germline ends. CDR3 nucleotides: TGTGCCAGCAGCCTAAACGTGGGGAGCACTGAAGCTTTCTTT. Its translation is CASSLNVGSTEAFF.

The chain combines TRBV6-1 with TRBJ2-1; 13 nucleotides agree with TRBD2. The V gene end was trimmed by 4 bases and the J gene end by 0 bases; junction bases not matched to a gene: 3. CDR1 and CDR2 from the germline V gene are MNHNS and SASEGT. The CDR3 contains 17 residues. CDR3 region: CASSGLAGGVSYNEQFF. The CDR3 coding sequence is TGTGCCAGCAGTGGACTAGCGGGAGGCGTCTCCTACAATGAGCAGTTCTTC.

V and J are TRBV28 and TRBJ1-5; D gene ambiguous. Deletions cut 6 bases from V and 0 bases from J, with 9 bases between. CDR1 and CDR2 (germline): MDHEN, SYDVKM. The CDR3 runs 14 residues. The CDR3 loop is CASRWPYSNQPQHF. CDR3 DNA: TGTGCCAGCAGGTGGCCCTATAGCAATCAGCCCCAGCATTTT.

The chain couples TRBV12-3 or TRBV12-4 to TRBJ2-1; 10 nucleotides match TRBD2. This CDR3 comprises 16 residues. V was pared by 3 bases and J by 12 bases, with 14 bases of the junction left unmatched. The CDR3 spells CASSFGAGLARTLQFF. The CDR3 DNA sequence: TGTGCCAGCAGTTTCGGAGCGGGACTAGCGAGAACATTGCAGTTCTTC.

The genes are TRBV19 and TRBJ2-5; 8 bases fit TRBD2. The length of the CDR3 is 13 residues. Germline lookup yields CDR1 LNHDA and CDR2 SQIVND (reference sequence). V lost 4 bases, J lost 5 bases, and 3 bases stayed unmatched. DNA for the CDR3: TGTGCCAGTAGTAGGACTAGCTCGGAGACCCAGTACTTC. It translates to CASSRTSSETQYF.

This clone turned up a few times. The chain has TRBV6-2 or TRBV6-3 and TRBJ2-7, with TRBD2 matching over 14 bases. This CDR3 has 15 residues. V shed 7 bases, J shed 4 bases, and the junction held 6 bases outside the gene matches. In germline, CDR1 is MNHEY, CDR2 SVGEGT. CDR3 sequence (DNA): TGTGCCAGCATCCCCGGGACTAGCGGGAGTTACGAGCAGTACTTC. This encodes CASIPGTSGSYEQYF.

V gene TRBV30 combines with J gene TRBJ1-5; D not resolved. Deletions cut 5 bases from V and 0 bases from J, with 14 bases between. The V gene's germline CDR1 is GTSNPN and CDR2 SVGIG (reference sequence). This CDR3 contains 15 residues. CDR3 in DNA: TGTGCCTGGTCCTGGGGTGCCCATAGCAATCAGCCCCAGCATTTT. Translated: CAWSWGAHSNQPQHF.

The gene calls are TRBV27 and TRBJ2-3; D call uncertain. The CDR3 length is 14 residues. Germline-derived CDR1 and CDR2 are MNHEY and SMNVEV (reference sequence). Trimming pared 3 bases from V and 5 bases from J, leaving 12 bases between. In DNA, the CDR3 is TGTGCCAGCAGTTTGACCAACATGCTAGATACGCAGTATTTT. This translates into CASSLTNMLDTQYF.

This clone was observed a handful of times. V gene TRBV28 combines with J gene TRBJ2-7; D might be TRBD1 (5 bases). With 1 base removed from V and 1 base from J, the gap between germline ends came to 17 bases. CDR3 size: 17 residues. Per the germline V gene, CDR1 is MDHEN and CDR2 is SYDVKM. CDR3 sequence reads: CASSLSVRGRVSYEQYF. In nucleotides, the CDR3 is TGTGCCAGCAGTTTATCCGTGCGTGGCAGGGTTTCCTACGAGCAGTACTTC.

The V gene is TRBV19, the J gene TRBJ2-2; 7 bases match TRBD1. This CDR3 is built from 15 residues. The ends lost 5 bases at V and 3 bases at J; junction bases unmatched: 6. Germline loops: CDR1 LNHDA, CDR2 SQIVND (reference sequence). CDR3 in DNA: TGTGCCAGTAGTCCCGGGACAGCTGACACCGGGGAGCTGTTTTTT. Translation gives CASSPGTADTGELFF. Filled out from reference TRBV19 and TRBJ2-2, the complete variable domain reads DGGITQSPKYLFRKEGQNVTLSCEQNLNHDAMYWYRQDPGQGLRLIYYSQIVNDFQKGDIAEGYSVSREKKESFPLTVTSAQKNPTAFYLCASSPGTADTGELFFGEGSRLTVL.

J is TRBJ1-1 and V is TRBV28, with a weak D call TRBD1 (5 bases). The CDR3 is 14 amino acids. Germline CDR1 MDHEN, CDR2 SYDVKM. The V and J ends lost 3 bases and 5 bases respectively, with 13 bases between them. CDR3: CASSLEGRGTEAFF. CDR3 sequence (DNA): TGTGCCAGCAGTTTGGAGGGGCGCGGGACTGAAGCTTTCTTT. The full variable domain, rest sourced from reference TRBV28 and TRBJ1-1, is DVKVTQSSRYLVKRTGEKVFLECVQDMDHENMFWYRQDPGLGLRLIYFSYDVKMKEKGDIPEGYSVSREKKERFSLILESASTNQTSMYLCASSLEGRGTEAFFGQGTRLTVV.